Presented here are 21 T cell receptor beta chains from one specimen sequenced in a study of cytomegalovirus exposure and HLA in healthy donors. This PCR relied on a set of 60 Vbeta primers and 13 Jbeta primers. Libraries were prepared by immunoSEQ multiplex PCR; TCRdb keeps only in-frame clonotypes and omits some of them. With just over 60,000 clones in the sample, the ten largest clones hold 5% to 5.5%. The sample consisted of PBMCs. The origin of the receptors is a young man in good health and CMV-seropositive.

The chain recombines TRBV6-5 with TRBJ1-1; D gene unclear. Trimming pared 7 bases from V and 0 bases from J, leaving 9 bases between. Germline CDR1 and CDR2: MNHEY and SVGAGI. The CDR3 consists of 13 residues. The CDR3 here is CASKTNMNTEAFF. The CDR3 nucleotides read TGTGCCAGCAAAACAAACATGAACACTGAAGCTTTCTTT.

The chain recombines TRBV6-4 with TRBJ2-3; weak D call: TRBD1 (5 bases). Per germline, CDR1 MRHNA and CDR2 SNTAGT. V shed 4 bases and J shed 6 bases, with 14 bases lying between them. This CDR3 has 14 amino acids. The CDR3 sequence is CASSGSAGSDTQYF. The CDR3 bases are TGTGCCAGCAGTGGTTCCGCAGGGTCGGATACGCAGTATTTT.

The chain employs TRBV11-3 and TRBJ2-7; 11 nucleotides line up with TRBD2. Germline assignment: CDR1 SGHNT and CDR2 YENEEA. With 2 bases clipped from V and 3 bases from J, the junction kept 3 bases outside the gene matches. This CDR3 is built from 15 residues. The CDR3 loop is CASSLTSGSIYEQYF. Here the CDR3 DNA reads TGTGCCAGCAGCTTAACTAGCGGGAGCATCTACGAGCAGTACTTC.

This chain connects TRBV4-2 to TRBJ2-7; TRBD1 might be the D (5 bases). This CDR3 has 13 amino acids. V lost 2 bases to trimming and J lost 6 bases, with 11 bases between them. Germline V gene sequence: CDR1 LGHNA, CDR2 YNFKEQ. The CDR3 sequence is CASSQRGAGEQYF. In DNA form, the CDR3 reads TGTGCCAGCAGCCAAAGGGGTGCCGGCGAGCAGTACTTC.

The V call is TRBV18, the J call TRBJ2-3, with D perhaps matching TRBD1 (5 bases). The CDR3 runs to 13 residues. Germline V lookup: CDR1 KGHSH, CDR2 LQKENI. The V end lost 3 bases, the J end lost 6 bases, and 10 bases lay between the germline ends. For the CDR3, the DNA is TGTGCCAGCTCACCGGGCAGGGCGGATACGCAGTATTTT. As protein: CASSPGRADTQYF.

This rearrangement joins TRBV19 to TRBJ1-2; 9 positions agree with TRBD1. Germline loops: CDR1 LNHDA, CDR2 SQIVND (reference sequence). CDR3 length equals 21 residues. With V trimmed by 6 bases and J by 0 bases, 23 bases remained unmatched. CDR3 amino acids: CASSPKIGRPRQGDSNYGYTF. As DNA, the CDR3 is TGTGCCAGTAGCCCAAAAATAGGCCGTCCGAGACAGGGGGACTCTAACTATGGCTACACCTTC.

The chain carries TRBV7-9 and TRBJ1-1; D is unresolved. The CDR3 covers 15 residues. With 5 bases removed from V and 1 base from J, the gap between germline ends came to 14 bases. Per the germline V gene, CDR1 is SEHNR and CDR2 is FQNEAQ (reference sequence). The CDR3 region has the DNA TGTGCCAGCAGCCCGCTTGGGGAGGGGAACACTGAAGCTTTCTTT. Protein product: CASSPLGEGNTEAFF.

For the CDR3, the DNA is TGTGCCAGCAGCTCGCCAGGGGCCCGGCAGTACTTC. The encoded protein is CASSSPGARQYF. The J gene is TRBJ2-7, the V gene TRBV6-5, with D perhaps TRBD1 (6 bases). V dropped 6 bases and J dropped 9 bases, with 15 bases sitting between them. The germline V gene has CDR1 MNHEY and CDR2 SVGAGI. The CDR3 has 12 residues.

For this clone: Other DNA sequences in this sample translate to the same CDR3. The V gene is TRBV27, the J gene TRBJ2-7, with TRBD2 as a possible D gene (7 bases). The CDR3 is 14 residues long. From germline, CDR1 is MNHEY and CDR2 SMNVEV (reference sequence). Trimming pared 2 bases from V and 5 bases from J, leaving 13 bases between. In nucleotides, the CDR3 is TGTGCCAGCAGTTTACTAGGAGGGGGGGACGAGCAGTACTTC. Its translation: CASSLLGGGDEQYF.

CDR3 sequence reads: CASSSGGPDNEQFF. For the CDR3, the DNA is TGTGCCAGCAGCAGCGGGGGGCCAGACAATGAGCAGTTCTTC. The rearrangement joins TRBV5-4 to TRBJ2-1; the match to TRBD2 covers 9 bases. The J segment lost 5 bases and the V segment lost 4 bases, leaving 4 bases of the junction unmatched. Germline V gene data show CDR1 as SGHNT and CDR2 as YYREEE (reference sequence). The CDR3 totals 14 residues.

The gene calls are TRBV19 and TRBJ1-4; no clear D. The V gene's germline CDR1 is LNHDA and CDR2 SQIVND (reference sequence). Deletions cut 5 bases from V and 11 bases from J, with 18 bases between. The CDR3 runs to 14 residues. The CDR3 spells CASSEVALVGKLFF. The CDR3 DNA sequence: TGTGCCAGTAGTGAAGTGGCGCTAGTCGGCAAACTGTTTTTT.

The chain is built from TRBV5-1 and TRBJ2-7; D is ambiguous. V was trimmed by 5 bases and J by 0 bases, leaving 15 bases between them. This CDR3 comprises 15 residues. CDR1 and CDR2 from the germline V gene are SGHRS and YFSETQ. In DNA, the CDR3 is TGCGCCAGCAGATTCGCAAGCGATTCCTCCTACGAGCAGTACTTC. It yields the protein CASRFASDSSYEQYF.

The chain carries TRBV19 and TRBJ2-7; 8 bases fit TRBD1. The CDR3 loop spans 15 amino acids. Per germline, CDR1 LNHDA and CDR2 SQIVND (reference sequence). Trimming removed 1 base from V and 0 bases from J; junction bases left unmatched: 2. CDR3 region: CASSIVGTGSYEQYF. The CDR3 coding sequence is TGTGCCAGTAGTATAGTTGGGACAGGCTCCTACGAGCAGTACTTC.

The J gene is TRBJ2-3, the V gene TRBV29-1; TRBD2 matches at 10 bases. The CDR3 covers 15 residues. With 6 bases clipped from V and 0 bases from J, the junction kept 6 bases outside the gene matches. Per germline, CDR1 SQVTM and CDR2 ANQGSEA. The DNA of the CDR3 is TGCAGCGTCCACCTGACTAGCGGGAGCACAGATACGCAGTATTTT. It yields the protein CSVHLTSGSTDTQYF.

V gene TRBV13 combines with J gene TRBJ1-5; the match to TRBD1 covers 8 bases. The CDR3 covers 16 residues. Germline CDR1 PRHDT, CDR2 FYEKMQ (reference sequence). Germline trimming cut 5 bases from V and 7 bases from J; bases unmatched to any gene: 13. The CDR3 sequence is CASSARTGFSGQPQHF. DNA of the CDR3: TGTGCCAGCAGCGCGCGGACAGGGTTCAGTGGCCAGCCCCAGCATTTT.

This chain joins TRBV5-4 and TRBJ1-2, with D hard to call. CDR3 length: 15 amino acids. Trimming removed 0 bases from V and 2 bases from J, with 11 bases in between. Per the germline V gene, CDR1 is SGHNT and CDR2 is YYREEE (reference sequence). The CDR3 sequence: CASSLAREVNYGYTF. CDR3 bases: TGTGCCAGCAGCTTGGCTCGAGAAGTAAACTATGGCTACACCTTC.

This sequence joins TRBV7-6 and TRBJ2-7, with a weak D call TRBD2 (6 bases). There are 15 residues in the CDR3. Germline V lookup: CDR1 SGHVS, CDR2 FNYEAQ. Trimming stripped 1 base from V and 0 bases from J, with 10 bases between. CDR3 protein: CASSLGRDFSYEQYF. DNA of the CDR3: TGTGCCAGCAGCTTAGGCCGGGACTTCTCCTACGAGCAGTACTTC.

V and J are TRBV28 and TRBJ2-5; tentatively, D is TRBD1 (8 bases). Germline V CDR1 and CDR2: MDHEN, SYDVKM. V gave up 6 bases and J gave up 4 bases, with 15 bases separating them. The CDR3 sequence is 14 residues long. The CDR3 region is CASREQGGVETQYF. CDR3 DNA: TGTGCCAGCAGGGAACAGGGGGGGGTAGAGACCCAGTACTTC.

The chain carries TRBV6-5 and TRBJ2-7; 7 nucleotides agree with TRBD1. Looked up from germline, CDR1 is MNHEY and CDR2 is SVGAGI. CDR3 length: 15 amino acids. Trimming cost V 2 bases and J 2 bases; bases outside gene matches: 6. CDR3 in DNA: TGTGCCAGCAGTTACGCAGGGGGTTCGACCTACGAGCAGTACTTC. This translates into CASSYAGGSTYEQYF.

The chain combines TRBV7-6 with TRBJ2-2, with D tentatively TRBD2 (5 bases). This CDR3 is built from 15 residues. The V gene's germline CDR1 is SGHVS and CDR2 FNYEAQ. V was pared by 5 bases and J by 5 bases, with 15 bases between. The CDR3 loop is CASSGRWTGTGELFF. In DNA, the CDR3 is TGTGCCAGCAGCGGGCGATGGACGGGGACCGGGGAGCTGTTTTTT.

The rearrangement uses TRBV9 and TRBJ2-7; no definite D call. Germline values: CDR1 SGDLS, CDR2 YYNGEE. The CDR3 is 15 amino acids. V lost 0 bases and J 3 bases, leaving 13 bases between the germline ends. CDR3 amino acids: CASSVGWAENYEQYF. In nucleotides, the CDR3 is TGTGCCAGCAGCGTAGGTTGGGCCGAGAACTACGAGCAGTACTTC.